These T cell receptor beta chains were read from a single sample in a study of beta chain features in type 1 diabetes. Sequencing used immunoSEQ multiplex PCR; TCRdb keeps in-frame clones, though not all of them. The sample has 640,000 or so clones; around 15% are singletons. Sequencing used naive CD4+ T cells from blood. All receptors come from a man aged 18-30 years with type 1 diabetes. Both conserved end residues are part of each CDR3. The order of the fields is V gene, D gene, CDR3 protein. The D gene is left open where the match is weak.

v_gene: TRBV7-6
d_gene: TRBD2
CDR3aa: CASSSTSGHYQETQYF

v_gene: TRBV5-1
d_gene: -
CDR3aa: CASSLFSEFDEQFF

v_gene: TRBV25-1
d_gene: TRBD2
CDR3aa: CASSPRGGVETQYF

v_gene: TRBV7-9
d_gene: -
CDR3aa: CASSLGRILQETQYF

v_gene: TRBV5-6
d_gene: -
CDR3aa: CASSLLGGDEQYF

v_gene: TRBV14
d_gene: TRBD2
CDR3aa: CASSPWRLAPGAETQYF

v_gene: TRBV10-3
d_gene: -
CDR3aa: CAISEKGGNGELFF

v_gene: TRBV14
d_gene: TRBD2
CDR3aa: CASSQWGRAGGETQYF

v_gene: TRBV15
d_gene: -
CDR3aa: CATSTGRADTQYF

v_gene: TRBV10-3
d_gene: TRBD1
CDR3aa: CAISNRGPGGYTF

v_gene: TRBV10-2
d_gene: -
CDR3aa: CASSESGGVRYEQYF

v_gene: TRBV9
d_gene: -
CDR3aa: CASSVDGSSETQYF

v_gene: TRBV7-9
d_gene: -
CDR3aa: CASSFEDYGYTF

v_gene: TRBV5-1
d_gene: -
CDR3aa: CASSLMAGDTNEQFF

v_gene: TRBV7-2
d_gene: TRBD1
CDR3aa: CASSLGGQSSYEQYF

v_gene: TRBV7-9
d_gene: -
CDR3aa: CASSPGGTRQETQYF

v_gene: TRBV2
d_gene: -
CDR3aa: CASRRAYRDPKNIQYF

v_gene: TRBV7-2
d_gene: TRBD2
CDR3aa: CASSLALAGAPLF

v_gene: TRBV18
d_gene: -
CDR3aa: CASSLGRGPEAFF

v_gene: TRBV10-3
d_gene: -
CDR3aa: CAITPSTEDEQFF

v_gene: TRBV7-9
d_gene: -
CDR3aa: CASGVVDTQYF

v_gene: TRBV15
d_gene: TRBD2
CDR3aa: CATSRGGTSNNEQFF

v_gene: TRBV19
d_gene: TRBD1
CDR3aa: CASSILGQGRTGELFF

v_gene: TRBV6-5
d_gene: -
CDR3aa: CASRDGPVDYGYTF

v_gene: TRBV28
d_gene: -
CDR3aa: CASSLFRGRYNEQFF

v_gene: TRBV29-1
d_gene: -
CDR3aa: CSVRREGQPQHF

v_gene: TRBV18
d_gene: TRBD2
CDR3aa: CASSPGRVYNEQYF

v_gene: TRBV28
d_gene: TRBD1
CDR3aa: CASHRTGGYEQYF

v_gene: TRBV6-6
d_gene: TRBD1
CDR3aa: CASSPPRAGGNTEAFF

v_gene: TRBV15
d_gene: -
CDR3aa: CATSRDLLMGGSTEAFF

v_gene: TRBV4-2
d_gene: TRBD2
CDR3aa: CASSQEPSGYNEQFF